The 13 T cell receptor beta chains in this list originate from one sample, sequenced in a study of T cells in Graves' hyperthyroidism and ophthalmopathy (dated by TCRdb to the late 2010s). The library came from multiplex PCR. Sequencer: Illumina HiSeq 2000. Amplification of TCR beta CDR3 regions was carried out from RNA transcripts. A first-round RT-PCR of the TCR CDR3 used the HTBI primer set with the Qiagen OneStep RT-PCR kit. TCRdb applied fastp at Q25 and MiXCR to the public reads, then kept only in-frame beta chains. Rows with a matching CDR3 protein are joined into one entry that keeps the most common DNA and genes. This sample has hundreds of thousands of distinct CDR3 sequences in its table, and approximately 20% of those were observed once. The top ten constitute over 45% of the sample. The sequenced sample was blood. These receptors originate from a man aged 35-49 years with Graves' ophthalmopathy.

J is TRBJ1-3 and V is TRBV7-9; 7 nucleotides line up with TRBD1. Trimming removed 5 bases from V and 0 bases from J; junction bases left unmatched: 7. Germline assignment: CDR1 SEHNR and CDR2 FQNEAQ (reference sequence). The CDR3 is 16 residues long. The CDR3 DNA reads TGTGCCAGCAGCCGCACACAGGGGTTCTCTGGAAACACCATATATTTT. Protein product: CASSRTQGFSGNTIYF.

This clonotype has ten or more counts. This sequence joins TRBV20-1 and TRBJ2-7; TRBD2 aligns across 14 bases. V was clipped by 4 bases and J by 0 bases; unmatched bases: 5. Germline CDR1 DFQATT, CDR2 SNEGSKA (reference sequence). The CDR3 is made up of 16 amino acids. The CDR3 region is CSAKGTSGSFSYEQYF. The CDR3 DNA reads TGCAGTGCTAAAGGGACTAGCGGGAGTTTCTCCTACGAGCAGTACTTC.

There are many counts of this clonotype. The chain joins TRBV20-1 to TRBJ2-3; TRBD1 agrees at 7 bases. The CDR3 sequence is 15 residues long. Germline assignment: CDR1 DFQATT and CDR2 SNEGSKA (reference sequence). Trimming at V came to 0 bases and at J to 3 bases, leaving 6 bases not matched to a gene. The CDR3 DNA sequence: TGCAGTGCTAGAGATGACCAGGGGGTTACAGATACGCAGTATTTT. This sequence encodes CSARDDQGVTDTQYF.

This sequence joins TRBV7-2 and TRBJ2-7; TRBD2 matches at 9 bases. Germline assignment: CDR1 SGHTA and CDR2 FQGNSA. This CDR3 is 18 amino acids long. The V and J ends lost 1 base and 7 bases, in that order; junction bases with no gene match: 17. The CDR3 region is CASSLVSLAGILRQEQYF. The DNA for the CDR3 is TGTGCCAGCAGCTTAGTTTCCCTAGCGGGAATCCTCAGGCAAGAGCAGTACTTC.

This clonotype was observed at least ten times. This chain connects TRBV3-1 to TRBJ2-3, with D possibly matching TRBD2 (6 bases). Germline CDR1 reads LGHDT; CDR2 reads YNNKEL (reference sequence). This CDR3 is built from 12 residues. V was cut by 4 bases and J by 5 bases, with 7 bases left in between. CDR3 sequence reads: CASSPGVDTQYF. The CDR3 nucleotides read TGTGCCAGCAGCCCGGGAGTAGATACGCAGTATTTT.

This clonotype occurred a few times. This chain links TRBV7-9 with TRBJ1-1; 7 nucleotides line up with TRBD1. Germline V CDR1 and CDR2: SEHNR, FQNEAQ (reference sequence). The CDR3 loop spans 17 amino acids. V shed 5 bases, J shed 4 bases, and the junction held 16 bases outside the gene matches. The DNA of the CDR3 is TGTGCCAGCAGCCCGCGACAGGGACGTCCTCAAGGCACTGAAGCTTTCTTT. It specifies CASSPRQGRPQGTEAFF.

Only a few counts were recorded for this clonotype. The rearrangement uses TRBV19 and TRBJ2-2, with a weak D call TRBD1 (6 bases). Germline values: CDR1 LNHDA, CDR2 SQIVND (reference sequence). The CDR3 runs to 14 residues. Trimming removed 8 bases from V and 0 bases from J, with 10 bases in between. The CDR3 sequence is CASQQGTNTGELFF. For the CDR3, the DNA is TGTGCCAGTCAACAGGGAACGAACACCGGGGAGCTGTTTTTT.

This sequence joins TRBV5-1 and TRBJ1-2; no definite D call. V was shortened by 2 bases and J by 7 bases, with 15 bases between the two germline ends. Germline-derived CDR1 and CDR2 are SGHRS and YFSETQ. This CDR3 comprises 14 residues. The CDR3 is CASSFGPSAGGYTF. In DNA form, the CDR3 reads TGCGCCAGCAGCTTTGGACCCTCGGCAGGTGGCTACACCTTC.

In this sample, this clonotype turned up a few times. The chain links TRBV6-1 to TRBJ2-7, with TRBD2 matching over 11 bases. Germline assignment: CDR1 MNHNS and CDR2 SASEGT. This CDR3 contains 16 residues. Losses at the gene ends were 6 bases for V and 4 bases for J; bases not matched to a gene: 11. CDR3 sequence (DNA): TGTGCCAGCAGGAATCAGGCCGGGACTAGCGGTTACGAGCAGTACTTC. This translates into CASRNQAGTSGYEQYF.

This clonotype was counted at least ten times. The rearrangement joins TRBV10-3 to TRBJ1-6; D is uncertain. This CDR3 comprises 13 residues. V was pared by 7 bases and J by 8 bases, with 12 bases between. Germline CDR1 ENHRY, CDR2 SYGVKD. CDR3 DNA: TGTGCCATCAACCCCAGTCTGGATTCACCCCTCCACTTT. It encodes CAINPSLDSPLHF.

The table lists this clonotype with a few counts. This chain joins TRBV28 and TRBJ1-6; D is possibly TRBD1 (6 bases). The CDR3 runs to 12 residues. The V and J ends lost 9 bases and 7 bases respectively, with 10 bases between them. Germline-derived CDR1 and CDR2 are MDHEN and SYDVKM. The CDR3 here is CARRGINSPLHF. CDR3 bases: TGTGCCAGGAGGGGGATAAATTCACCCCTCCACTTT. Using reference TRBV28 and TRBJ1-6 for the parts outside the CDR3, the full variable domain is DVKVTQSSRYLVKRTGEKVFLECVQDMDHENMFWYRQDPGLGLRLIYFSYDVKMKEKGDIPEGYSVSREKKERFSLILESASTNQTSMYLCARRGINSPLHFGNGTRLTVT.

This clonotype was seen many times. This chain connects TRBV28 to TRBJ2-3; 9 bases match TRBD1. This CDR3 has 17 amino acids. CDR1 and CDR2 (germline): MDHEN, SYDVKM. Trimming cost V 6 bases and J 1 base; bases outside gene matches: 11. CDR3 sequence: CASSTINRGRGTDTQYF. CDR3 sequence (DNA): TGTGCCAGCAGCACAATAAACAGGGGGCGCGGCACAGATACGCAGTATTTT.

This chain links TRBV24-1 with TRBJ2-1, with TRBD1 matching over 12 bases. The CDR3 sequence is 16 residues long. The junction had 8 bases not matched to a gene; V was cut back by 5 bases and J by 7 bases. The V gene's germline CDR1 is KGHDR and CDR2 SFDVKD. The CDR3 loop reads CATSALRDRGLNEQFF. CDR3 nucleotides: TGTGCCACCAGTGCCCTCCGGGACAGGGGGCTTAATGAGCAGTTCTTC.